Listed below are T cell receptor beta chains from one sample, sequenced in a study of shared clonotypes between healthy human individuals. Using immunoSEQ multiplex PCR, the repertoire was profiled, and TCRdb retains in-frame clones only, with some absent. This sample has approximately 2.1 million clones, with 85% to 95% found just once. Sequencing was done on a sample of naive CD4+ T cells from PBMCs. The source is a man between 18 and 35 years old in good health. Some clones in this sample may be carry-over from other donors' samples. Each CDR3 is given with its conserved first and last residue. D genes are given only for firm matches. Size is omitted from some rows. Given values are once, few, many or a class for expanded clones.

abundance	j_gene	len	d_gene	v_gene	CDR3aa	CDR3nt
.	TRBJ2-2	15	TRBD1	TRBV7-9	CASSLGTGDTGELFF	TGTGCCAGCAGCTTAGGGACAGGGGACACCGGGGAGCTGTTTTTT
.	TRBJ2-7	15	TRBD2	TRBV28	CASSPGTSGPYEQYF	TGTGCCAGCAGTCCCGGGACTAGCGGACCCTACGAGCAGTACTTC
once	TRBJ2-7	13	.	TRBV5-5	CASSEDGRREQYF	TGTGCCAGCAGCGAGGACGGAAGGCGGGAGCAGTACTTC
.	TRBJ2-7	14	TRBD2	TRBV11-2	CASSLRGGPYEQYF	TGTGCCAGCAGCTTACGGGGGGGGCCCTACGAGCAGTACTTC
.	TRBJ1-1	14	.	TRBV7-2	CASSSAGAGTEAFF	TGTGCCAGCAGCTCGGCGGGGGCGGGCACTGAAGCTTTCTTT
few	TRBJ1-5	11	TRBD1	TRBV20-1	CKTGGNQPQHF	TGCAAAACAGGGGGAAATCAGCCCCAGCATTTT
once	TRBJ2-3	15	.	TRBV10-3	CAIGNHSGFSDTQYF	TGTGCCATCGGTAATCACAGCGGGTTTTCAGATACGCAGTATTTT
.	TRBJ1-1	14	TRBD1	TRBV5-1	CASSQQGAGTEAFF	TGCGCCAGCAGCCAACAGGGGGCCGGGACTGAAGCTTTCTTT
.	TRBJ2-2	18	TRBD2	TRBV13	CASSLGRRSGRGVGELFF	TGTGCCAGCAGCTTAGGCCGACGTAGCGGGAGGGGTGTCGGGGAGCTGTTTTTT
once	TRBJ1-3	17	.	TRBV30	CAWGPYREKASGNTIYF	TGTGCCTGGGGTCCTTACAGAGAAAAGGCATCTGGAAACACCATATATTTT
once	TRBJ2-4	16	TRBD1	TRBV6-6	CASRPGQGDNKNIQYF	TGTGCCAGCAGACCCGGACAGGGAGACAACAAAAACATTCAGTACTTC
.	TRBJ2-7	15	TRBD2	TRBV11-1	CASSYTSGGAYEQYF	TGTGCCAGCAGCTATACTAGCGGGGGAGCCTACGAGCAGTACTTC
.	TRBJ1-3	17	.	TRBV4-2	CASSQEGAGVSGNTIYF	TGTGCCAGCAGCCAAGAGGGGGCAGGGGTTTCTGGAAACACCATATATTTT
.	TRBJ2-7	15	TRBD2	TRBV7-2	CASSLGLAGVAEQYF	TGTGCCAGCAGCTTAGGACTAGCGGGAGTAGCCGAGCAGTACTTC
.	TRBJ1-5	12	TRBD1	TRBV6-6	CASSKRDREFHF	TGTGCCAGCAGTAAACGGGACAGGGAATTTCATTTT
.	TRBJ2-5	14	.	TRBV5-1	CASSHGQGGETQYF	TGCGCCAGCAGCCATGGGCAGGGAGGAGAGACCCAGTACTTC
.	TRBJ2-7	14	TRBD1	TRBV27	CASSYRDRDYEQYF	TGTGCCAGCAGCTACCGGGACAGAGACTACGAGCAGTACTTC
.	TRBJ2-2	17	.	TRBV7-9	CASSLALRTPNTGELFF	TGTGCCAGCAGCTTAGCGTTGAGGACACCGAACACCGGGGAGCTGTTTTTT
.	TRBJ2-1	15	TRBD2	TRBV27	CASIYFSGSHNEQFF	TGTGCCAGCATTTATTTTAGCGGGAGCCACAATGAGCAGTTCTTC
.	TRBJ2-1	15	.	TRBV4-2	CASSETSIEGNEQFF	TGTGCCAGCAGCGAAACAAGCATTGAGGGTAATGAGCAGTTCTTC
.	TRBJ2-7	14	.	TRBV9	CASSARTSPYEQYF	TGTGCCAGCAGCGCCCGAACGTCCCCCTACGAGCAGTACTTC
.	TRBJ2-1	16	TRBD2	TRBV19	CASSIDRGGRYNEQFF	TGTGCCAGTAGTATAGATCGGGGAGGGCGGTACAATGAGCAGTTCTTC
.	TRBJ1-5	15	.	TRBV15	CATSRDLGVYQPQHF	TGTGCCACCAGCAGAGATTTAGGGGTTTATCAGCCCCAGCATTTT
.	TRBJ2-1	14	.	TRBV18	CASSLTDTGLEQFF	TGTGCCAGCTCCCTAACCGACACCGGCCTTGAGCAGTTCTTC
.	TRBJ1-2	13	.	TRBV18	CASSLRVDYGYTF	TGTGCCAGCTCCCTACGAGTCGACTATGGCTACACCTTC
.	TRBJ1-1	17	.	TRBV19	CASNLLGALRGNTEAFF	TGTGCCAGCAATCTGCTAGGGGCCCTTCGAGGGAACACTGAAGCTTTCTTT
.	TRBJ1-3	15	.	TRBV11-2	CASSLTTGTGNTIYF	TGTGCCAGCAGCTTAACAACTGGGACTGGAAACACCATATATTTT
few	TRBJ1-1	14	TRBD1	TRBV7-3	CASSFGQGNTEAFF	TGTGCCAGCAGCTTCGGACAGGGGAACACTGAAGCTTTCTTT